This T cell receptor (beta chain) was profiled in a study of T cell changes during pregnancy in multiple sclerosis. Trimming left V 4 bases short and J 0 bases short, with 13 bases between. Germline loops: CDR1 MDHEN, CDR2 SYDVKM. The CDR3 spans 16 residues. Here immunoSEQ multiplex PCR was the method, and the copy in TCRdb shows in-frame clones only, minus some. The table shows approximately 100,000 clones, with 90% to 95% occurring only once. Sequenced material: peripheral blood, taken in the third trimester of pregnancy. This receptor was identified in a female donor with multiple sclerosis, enrolled in a pregnancy study. The chain links TRBV28 to TRBJ1-5; D might be TRBD1 (6 bases). The CDR3 sequence: CASSSGTFYSNQPQHF. CDR3 sequence (DNA): TGTGCCAGCAGTTCGGGGACATTCTATAGCAATCAGCCCCAGCATTTT.